These 24 T cell receptor beta chains share one sample of origin, sequenced in a study of blood T cell repertoires in COVID-19. Sequenced by immunoSEQ multiplex PCR; TCRdb stores in-frame clones only, minus some. The top ten clones hold 2.5% to 3.5% of a sample with about 140,000 clones, approximately 85% of them seen once. Input material: peripheral blood. Receptor source: a man aged 45-65 years with acute or convalescent COVID-19.

V is TRBV4-1 and J is TRBJ1-1, with D perhaps matching TRBD1 (5 bases). V lost 4 bases and J lost 3, with 21 bases in between. Germline lookup yields CDR1 MGHRA and CDR2 YSYEKL. The CDR3 runs to 17 residues. The CDR3, as DNA: TGCGCCAGCAGCCGAGGGGAGGATCGGGGATTTTACACTGAAGCTTTCTTT. It specifies CASSRGEDRGFYTEAFF.

The chain carries TRBV28 and TRBJ1-1; a weak D match, TRBD1 (5 bases). With 10 bases removed from V and 3 bases from J, the gap between germline ends came to 15 bases. The CDR3 has 13 residues. Germline assignment: CDR1 MDHEN and CDR2 SYDVKM. The CDR3 DNA reads as TGTGCCACGTTCAGGGAGGTGTACACTGAAGCTTTCTTT. Translating gives CATFREVYTEAFF.

The chain couples TRBV7-9 to TRBJ2-7; 10 bases agree with TRBD1. With V trimmed by 2 bases and J by 7 bases, 2 bases remained unmatched. This CDR3 is built from 13 residues. Germline-derived CDR1 and CDR2 are SEHNR and FQNEAQ (reference sequence). CDR3 protein: CASSLLGQGEQYF. In DNA, the CDR3 is TGTGCCAGCAGCTTATTGGGACAGGGGGAGCAGTACTTC.

The sample holds one count of this clone. The V gene is TRBV7-9, the J gene TRBJ2-7; 14 nucleotides match TRBD2. The CDR3 extends over 15 amino acids. Germline V lookup: CDR1 SEHNR, CDR2 FQNEAQ (reference sequence). The J segment lost 1 base and the V segment lost 7 bases, leaving 3 bases of the junction unmatched. As DNA, the CDR3 is TGTGCCAGCAACGGACTAGCGGGAGGTTCCTACGAGCAGTACTTC. Its protein is CASNGLAGGSYEQYF.

This clone came up once. V and J are TRBV21-1 and TRBJ2-3; the table's D call, TRBD1, has no DNA check behind it. TRBV21-1 is a documented pseudogene. This CDR3 has 16 residues. CDR3 sequence (DNA): TGTGCCAGCAGCCTTCCGGGACAGGGTAGCACAGATACGCAGTATTTT. Protein sequence: CASSLPGQGSTDTQYF.

This clone was found a few times. V and J are TRBV7-9 and TRBJ1-1; D may be TRBD1 (5 bases). V gave up 5 bases and J gave up 0 bases, with 13 bases separating them. The length of the CDR3 is 15 residues. Germline assignment: CDR1 SEHNR and CDR2 FQNEAQ (reference sequence). CDR3 coding DNA: TGTGCCAGCAGCCCCCAGGGTTCTGTGAACACTGAAGCTTTCTTT. Translated: CASSPQGSVNTEAFF.

J is TRBJ1-3 and V is TRBV6-5; 7 nucleotides agree with TRBD1. CDR1 MNHEY and CDR2 SVGAGI come from the germline V gene. This CDR3 is built from 16 residues. The trim removed 2 bases at V and 0 bases at J, leaving 4 bases unmatched. DNA for the CDR3: TGTGCCAGCAGTTACCGACAGGGCTTCTCTGGAAACACCATATATTTT. Protein: CASSYRQGFSGNTIYF.

This clone came up a few times. This chain connects TRBV6-2 or TRBV6-3 to TRBJ2-7, with 10 bases matching TRBD2. V gave up 2 bases and J gave up 5 bases; unmatched junction bases: 6. The length of the CDR3 is 15 residues. Germline CDR1 MNHEY, CDR2 SVGEGT. The CDR3, as DNA: TGTGCCAGCAGTTACCCTATAGCGGGGGGTAACGAGCAGTACTTC. It encodes CASSYPIAGGNEQYF.

V and J are TRBV3-1 (or the pseudogene TRBV3-2) and TRBJ2-1, with TRBD2 matching 9 bases. The ends lost 4 bases at V and 9 bases at J; junction bases unmatched: 7. This CDR3 contains 14 residues. The germline V gene encodes CDR1 LGHDT and CDR2 YNNKEL (reference sequence). CDR3 nucleotides: TGTGCCAGCAGCCGGACTAGCGAGTCCAGTGAGCAGTTCTTC. Translating it yields CASSRTSESSEQFF.

This clone came up once. The J gene is TRBJ2-5, the V gene TRBV7-3; D might be TRBD2 (6 bases). The ends were cut back, 5 bases at V and 5 bases at J, with 21 bases in the middle. Germline V gene sequence: CDR1 SGHTA, CDR2 FQGTGA. The CDR3 totals 16 residues. The DNA of the CDR3 is TGTGCCAGCAGCCAAAATGGGGGAGGCCTAGGGGAGACCCAGTACTTC. It specifies CASSQNGGGLGETQYF.

The chain employs TRBV14 and TRBJ2-1; D unresolved. The V gene's germline CDR1 is SGHDN and CDR2 FVKESK. The CDR3 is made up of 15 amino acids. The V end was cut by 1 base, the J end by 3 bases, with 10 bases between. For the CDR3, the DNA is TGTGCCAGCAGCCAAGCTCTTCGACACTACAATGAGCAGTTCTTC. Amino acids: CASSQALRHYNEQFF.

This clone was observed once. The CDR3 reads CASSPRDRDSGNTIYF. For the CDR3, the DNA is TGTGCCAGCAGCCCCCGGGACAGGGACTCTGGAAACACCATATATTTT. The chain employs TRBV11-3 and TRBJ1-3; the match to TRBD1 covers 9 bases. Germline V gene lookup returns CDR1 SGHNT and CDR2 YENEEA. CDR3 length: 16 residues. J gave up 0 bases and V 5 bases, and 5 bases lay outside the gene matches.

The V gene is TRBV5-1, the J gene TRBJ2-1; 11 nucleotides agree with TRBD2. The CDR3 loop spans 16 amino acids. The V gene end was trimmed by 4 bases and the J gene end by 7 bases; junction bases not matched to a gene: 10. The germline CDR1 and CDR2 sequences are SGHRS and YFSETQ. CDR3 in DNA: TGCGCCAGCAGCGTCTTAGCGGGAGGGCCGCTGAATGAGCAGTTCTTC. It yields the protein CASSVLAGGPLNEQFF.

This clone was observed once. As DNA, the CDR3 is TGCGCCAGCAGCATCGGACACTTGAACACTGAAGCTTTCTTT. Amino acids: CASSIGHLNTEAFF. The chain combines TRBV5-1 with TRBJ1-1; D may be TRBD1 (5 bases). Trimming stripped 4 bases from V and 0 bases from J, with 10 bases between. Germline lookup yields CDR1 SGHRS and CDR2 YFSETQ. This CDR3 is built from 14 residues.

The chain is built from TRBV21-1 and TRBJ2-1; TRBD2 is the table's D call and was not checked against the DNA. TRBV21-1 is flagged as a pseudogene. The CDR3 spans 18 residues. The CDR3 DNA follows: TGTGCCAGCAGCAGAGGACTAGCGGGACGCTGGGGACACAATGAGCAGTTCTTC. It codes for CASSRGLAGRWGHNEQFF.

This clone was seen a handful of times. V and J are TRBV11-3 and TRBJ2-1; TRBD2 aligns across 8 bases. The CDR3 loop spans 17 amino acids. V dropped 5 bases and J dropped 8; count of bases not matched to a gene: 17. Germline V gives CDR1 SGHNT, CDR2 YENEEA. The CDR3 here is CASSARSRGGLPHEQFF. The DNA of the CDR3 is TGTGCCAGCAGCGCCCGCTCACGGGGGGGCCTACCTCATGAGCAGTTCTTC.

Only a few counts were recorded for this clone. The chain is built from TRBV7-3 and TRBJ1-2; 11 nucleotides align to TRBD1. The V gene end was trimmed by 4 bases and the J gene end by 3 bases; junction bases not matched to a gene: 1. This CDR3 comprises 14 residues. CDR1 and CDR2 from the germline V gene are SGHTA and FQGTGA. The CDR3 DNA sequence: TGTGCCAGCAGCTCGGGACAGGGGGACTATGGCTACACCTTC. It encodes CASSSGQGDYGYTF.

This chain connects TRBV14 to TRBJ1-2; D call uncertain. Trimming pared 2 bases from V and 0 bases from J, leaving 10 bases between. CDR1 is SGHDN and CDR2 is FVKESK in the germline V gene. CDR3 size: 15 residues. The CDR3 bases are TGTGCCAGCAGCCAATTACAGACCACTAACTATGGCTACACCTTC. Encoded protein: CASSQLQTTNYGYTF.

This chain connects TRBV5-1 to TRBJ1-1; D is unclear. This CDR3 has 14 amino acids. V lost 3 bases and J lost 1, with 10 bases in between. Germline values: CDR1 SGHRS, CDR2 YFSETQ. The CDR3 DNA is TGCGCCAGCAGCTCCGGGAGGCGGAACACTGAAGCTTTCTTT. Protein product: CASSSGRRNTEAFF.

The gene calls are TRBV7-9 and TRBJ1-1; D uncertain. The CDR3 has 14 amino acids. The germline V gene encodes CDR1 SEHNR and CDR2 FQNEAQ (reference sequence). With 0 bases removed from V and 3 bases from J, the gap between germline ends came to 8 bases. In DNA, the CDR3 is TGTGCCAGCAGCTTAGCCGGGAGCTACACTGAAGCTTTCTTT. This encodes CASSLAGSYTEAFF.

This clone was picked up one time. V is TRBV27 and J is TRBJ1-1; 9 bases are a match to TRBD1. This CDR3 is built from 15 residues. The V gene's germline CDR1 is MNHEY and CDR2 SMNVEV (reference sequence). V lost 2 bases, J lost 4 bases, and 5 bases stayed unmatched. The CDR3 reads CASSLRLGQGTEAFF. DNA of the CDR3: TGTGCCAGCAGTTTAAGACTGGGACAGGGCACTGAAGCTTTCTTT.

V and J are TRBV19 and TRBJ1-2, with 8 bases matching TRBD1. Germline-derived CDR1 and CDR2 are LNHDA and SQIVND (reference sequence). The CDR3 is 16 amino acids. The J segment lost 0 bases and the V segment lost 7 bases, leaving 10 bases of the junction unmatched. The CDR3 protein is CASNDPGGTTNYGYTF. The CDR3 DNA sequence: TGTGCCAGTAACGATCCAGGGGGCACCACTAACTATGGCTACACCTTC.

This clone was counted once. The V and J genes are TRBV24-1 and TRBJ1-5; D remains ambiguous. CDR3 length: 17 residues. From germline, CDR1 is KGHDR and CDR2 SFDVKD. Deletions cut 3 bases from V and 0 bases from J, with 14 bases between. The CDR3 bases are TGTGCCACCAGTGATACGAGGAGAATTGGTAGCAATCAGCCCCAGCATTTT. Translated, it gives CATSDTRRIGSNQPQHF.

This chain uses TRBV3-1 (or the pseudogene TRBV3-2) with TRBJ1-2, with TRBD1 as a possible D gene (5 bases). Germline V gives CDR1 LGHDT, CDR2 YNNKEL (reference sequence). The ends were cut back, 0 bases at V and 7 bases at J, with 6 bases in the middle. The CDR3 loop spans 12 amino acids. The CDR3: CASSQDRAGYTF. The CDR3 DNA reads TGTGCCAGCAGCCAAGACAGGGCTGGCTACACCTTC.